This entry lists 13 T cell receptor beta chains sequenced from one sample in a study of blood T cell repertoires in COVID-19. Method: immunoSEQ multiplex PCR; TCRdb's copy keeps in-frame clones and lacks some. This sample carries 57,000 or so clones, approximately 79% of them seen once, and the ten largest clones take roughly 21%. The sample was peripheral blood. All receptors derive from a woman older than 75 with active or convalescent COVID-19.

The chain carries TRBV7-2 and TRBJ1-2; TRBD1 aligns across 9 bases. The CDR3 runs 15 residues. Trimming took 8 bases from V and 7 from J; bases not matched to a gene: 14. In germline, CDR1 is SGHTA, CDR2 FQGNSA. CDR3 DNA: TGTGCCAGCCGCCAGGGGCAACAGGGGGCATCTGGCTACACCTTC. It specifies CASRQGQQGASGYTF.

This chain uses TRBV11-2 with TRBJ2-1; weak D call: TRBD1 (6 bases). CDR3 length: 16 residues. Trimming stripped 1 base from V and 8 bases from J, with 18 bases between. Germline values: CDR1 SGHAT, CDR2 FQNNGV. This chain's CDR3 is CASSLARGVRNDEQFF. The CDR3 coding sequence is TGTGCCAGCAGCTTAGCCAGGGGAGTCAGGAATGATGAGCAGTTCTTC.

This clone was detected once. This chain uses TRBV27 with TRBJ2-3; tentative D call: TRBD1 (5 bases). The V and J ends lost 4 bases and 10 bases respectively, with 15 bases between them. This CDR3 is built from 13 residues. Per the germline V gene, CDR1 is MNHEY and CDR2 is SMNVEV (reference sequence). The CDR3 nucleotides are TGTGCCAGCAGTTCCTGGCCTCCCAGGGCGCAGTATTTT. It codes for CASSSWPPRAQYF.

This chain uses TRBV19 with TRBJ1-1; 10 bases line up with TRBD1. The junction had 1 base not matched to a gene; V was cut back by 4 bases and J by 2 bases. The CDR3 contains 14 residues. Germline CDR1 and CDR2: LNHDA and SQIVND (reference sequence). CDR3 sequence: CASSRDRGNTEAFF. For the CDR3, the DNA is TGTGCCAGTAGTAGGGACAGGGGTAACACTGAAGCTTTCTTT. Full variable domain (rest looked up from reference TRBV19 and TRBJ1-1): DGGITQSPKYLFRKEGQNVTLSCEQNLNHDAMYWYRQDPGQGLRLIYYSQIVNDFQKGDIAEGYSVSREKKESFPLTVTSAQKNPTAFYLCASSRDRGNTEAFFGQGTRLTVV.

The J gene is TRBJ1-2, the V gene TRBV30; 8 bases fit TRBD1. This CDR3 is built from 14 residues. Germline CDR1 reads GTSNPN; CDR2 reads SVGIG (reference sequence). Trimming at V came to 3 bases and at J to 7 bases, leaving 10 bases not matched to a gene. The CDR3 coding sequence is TGTGCCTGGAGCGAAGGTTACAGGGGGGTTGGCTACACCTTC. Translation: CAWSEGYRGVGYTF.

The gene calls are TRBV5-1 and TRBJ1-2; D unclear. This CDR3 has 13 residues. Germline V gives CDR1 SGHRS, CDR2 YFSETQ. Trimming pared 4 bases from V and 4 bases from J, leaving 11 bases between. The CDR3 loop reads CASSPAGVYGYTF. CDR3 nucleotides: TGCGCCAGCAGCCCGGCAGGTGTCTATGGCTACACCTTC.

This clone was seen repeatedly, ten times or more. This chain links TRBV11-1 with TRBJ2-2; the D is unclear. V dropped 1 base and J dropped 6 bases, with 6 bases sitting between them. Germline CDR1 reads SGHAT; CDR2 reads FQDESV (reference sequence). The CDR3 is 13 amino acids. CDR3 coding DNA: TGTGCCAGCAGCTTAGTGCGAGCCGGGGAGCTGTTTTTT. It encodes CASSLVRAGELFF.

This clone has more than one count but fewer than ten. The chain carries TRBV14 and TRBJ1-1, with D unresolved. Germline assignment: CDR1 SGHDN and CDR2 FVKESK. CDR3 length: 13 residues. V lost 5 bases and J 2 bases, leaving 9 bases between the germline ends. Here the CDR3 DNA reads TGTGCCAGCAGCATCTATGAAAACACTGAAGCTTTCTTT. Translating gives CASSIYENTEAFF.

This clone came up once. The chain uses TRBV19 and TRBJ1-2, with TRBD1 identical over 8 bases. J gave up 3 bases and V 7 bases, and 10 bases lay outside the gene matches. The CDR3 has 15 residues. The germline V gene encodes CDR1 LNHDA and CDR2 SQIVND (reference sequence). CDR3 in amino acids: CASTRTGGTDYGYTF. The CDR3 DNA reads TGTGCCAGTACACGAACAGGGGGAACTGACTATGGCTACACCTTC.

The chain joins TRBV6-5 to TRBJ1-4, with D unresolved. This CDR3 has 14 amino acids. Germline CDR1 reads MNHEY; CDR2 reads SVGAGI. Trimming removed 7 bases at V and 0 bases at J, with 9 bases between. CDR3 in amino acids: CASTPLSTNEKLFF. CDR3 coding DNA: TGTGCCAGCACTCCTTTATCAACTAATGAAAAACTGTTTTTT.

The chain links TRBV5-1 to TRBJ1-1, with D unclear. The CDR3 totals 15 residues. Trimming removed 0 bases from V and 4 bases from J, with 13 bases in between. Germline CDR1 SGHRS, CDR2 YFSETQ. CDR3 nucleotides: TGCGCCAGCAGCTTGGGAGGGCAGGAAAGCACTGAAGCTTTCTTT. Translating it yields CASSLGGQESTEAFF.

The rearrangement joins TRBV20-1 to TRBJ1-6; the D is unclear. V was cut by 3 bases and J by 7 bases, with 10 bases left in between. Germline V gene lookup returns CDR1 DFQATT and CDR2 SNEGSKA (reference sequence). This CDR3 region has 13 residues. The DNA of the CDR3 is TGCAGTGCTAGTGGCGGAGCAAATTCACCCCTCCACTTT. Protein product: CSASGGANSPLHF.

The V gene is TRBV6-2 or TRBV6-3, the J gene TRBJ2-3, with 10 bases lining up with TRBD1. The V gene's germline CDR1 is MNHEY and CDR2 SVGEGT. The CDR3 consists of 14 residues. J gave up 6 bases and V 4 bases, and 4 bases lay outside the gene matches. For the CDR3, the DNA is TGTGCCAGCAGTTCCGGGACAGGGGTTGATACGCAGTATTTT. Its protein is CASSSGTGVDTQYF.